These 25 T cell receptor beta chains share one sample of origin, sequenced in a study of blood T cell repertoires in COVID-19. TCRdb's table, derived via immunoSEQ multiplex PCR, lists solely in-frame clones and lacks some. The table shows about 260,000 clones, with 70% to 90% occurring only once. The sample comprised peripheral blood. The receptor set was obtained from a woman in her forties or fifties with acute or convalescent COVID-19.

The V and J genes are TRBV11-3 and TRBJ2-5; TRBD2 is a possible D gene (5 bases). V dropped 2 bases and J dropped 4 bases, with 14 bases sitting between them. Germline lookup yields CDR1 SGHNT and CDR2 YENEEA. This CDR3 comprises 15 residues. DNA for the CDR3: TGTGCCAGCAGCTTAAATCCCGGGGTCGGAGAGACCCAGTACTTC. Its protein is CASSLNPGVGETQYF.

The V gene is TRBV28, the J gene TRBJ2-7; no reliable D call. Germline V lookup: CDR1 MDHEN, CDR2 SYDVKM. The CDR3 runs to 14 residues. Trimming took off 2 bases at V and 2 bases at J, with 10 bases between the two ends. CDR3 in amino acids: CASSLALVPYEQYF. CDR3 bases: TGTGCCAGCAGTTTAGCTCTAGTCCCCTACGAGCAGTACTTC.

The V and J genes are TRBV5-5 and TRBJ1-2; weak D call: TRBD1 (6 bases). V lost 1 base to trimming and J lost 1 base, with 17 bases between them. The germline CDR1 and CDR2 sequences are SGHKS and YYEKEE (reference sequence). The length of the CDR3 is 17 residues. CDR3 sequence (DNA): TGTGCCAGCAGCTTGATGGACAGTCCTCGCCTTAACTATGGCTACACCTTC. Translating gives CASSLMDSPRLNYGYTF.

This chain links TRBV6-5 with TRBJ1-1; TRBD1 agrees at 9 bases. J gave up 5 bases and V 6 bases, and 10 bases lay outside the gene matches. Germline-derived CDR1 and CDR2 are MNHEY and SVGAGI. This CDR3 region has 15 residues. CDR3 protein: CASSRGTGTRTEAFF. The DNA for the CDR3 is TGTGCCAGCAGCCGGGGGACAGGGACGAGAACTGAAGCTTTCTTT.

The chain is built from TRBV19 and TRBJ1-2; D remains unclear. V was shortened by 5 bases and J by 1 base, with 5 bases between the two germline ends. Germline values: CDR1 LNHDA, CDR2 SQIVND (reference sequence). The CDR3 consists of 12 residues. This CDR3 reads CASSPVNYGYTF. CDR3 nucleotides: TGTGCCAGTAGTCCCGTTAACTATGGCTACACCTTC.

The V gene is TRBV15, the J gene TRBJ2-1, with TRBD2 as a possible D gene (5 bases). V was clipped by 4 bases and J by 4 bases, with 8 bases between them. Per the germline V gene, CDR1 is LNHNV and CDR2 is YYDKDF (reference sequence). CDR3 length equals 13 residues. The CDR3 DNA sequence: TGTGCCACCAGCACTGGGGAGTACAATGAGCAGTTCTTC. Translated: CATSTGEYNEQFF.

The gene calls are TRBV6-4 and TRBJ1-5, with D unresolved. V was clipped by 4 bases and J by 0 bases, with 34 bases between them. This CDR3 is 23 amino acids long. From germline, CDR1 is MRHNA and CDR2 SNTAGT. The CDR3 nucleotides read TGTGCCAGCAGTGTCTCGGTTTTTGAACGGGGAATTTTATTTGGGCCTAGCAATCAGCCCCAGCATTTT. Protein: CASSVSVFERGILFGPSNQPQHF.

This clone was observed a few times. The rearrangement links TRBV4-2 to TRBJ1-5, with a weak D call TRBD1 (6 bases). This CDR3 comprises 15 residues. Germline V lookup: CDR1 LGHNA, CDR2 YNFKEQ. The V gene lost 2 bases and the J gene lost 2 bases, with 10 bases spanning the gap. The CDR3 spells CASSQRGGGNQPQHF. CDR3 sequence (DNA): TGTGCCAGCAGCCAAAGGGGGGGCGGCAATCAGCCCCAGCATTTT.

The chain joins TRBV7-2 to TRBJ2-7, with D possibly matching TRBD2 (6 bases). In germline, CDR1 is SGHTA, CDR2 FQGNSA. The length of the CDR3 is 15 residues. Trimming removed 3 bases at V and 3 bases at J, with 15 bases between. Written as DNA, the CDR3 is TGTGCCAGCAGCTTCTTCCGGGAGTTTAGCTACGAGCAGTACTTC. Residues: CASSFFREFSYEQYF.

CDR3 protein: CASGSRDREKLFF. The DNA for the CDR3 is TGTGCCAGTGGAAGCCGGGACAGAGAAAAACTGTTTTTT. The J gene is TRBJ1-4, the V gene TRBV19; 7 bases are shared with TRBD1. Germline V gene lookup returns CDR1 LNHDA and CDR2 SQIVND (reference sequence). This CDR3 has 13 amino acids. After removal of 8 bases from V and 8 bases from J, the junction contained 8 bases not matched to a gene.

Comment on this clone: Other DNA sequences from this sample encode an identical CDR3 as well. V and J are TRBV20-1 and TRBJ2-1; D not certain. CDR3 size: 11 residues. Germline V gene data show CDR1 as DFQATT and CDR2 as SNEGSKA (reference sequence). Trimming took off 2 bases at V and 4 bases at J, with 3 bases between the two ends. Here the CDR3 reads CSARLYNEQFF. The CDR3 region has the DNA TGCAGTGCTAGACTATACAATGAGCAGTTCTTC.

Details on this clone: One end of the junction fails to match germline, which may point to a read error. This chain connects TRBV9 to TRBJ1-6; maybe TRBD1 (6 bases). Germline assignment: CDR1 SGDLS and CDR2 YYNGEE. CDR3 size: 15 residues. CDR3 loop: CASSSLQQGNPPLHF. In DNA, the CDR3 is TGTGCCAGCAGCTCCCTCCAACAGGGTAATCCACCCCTCCACTTT.

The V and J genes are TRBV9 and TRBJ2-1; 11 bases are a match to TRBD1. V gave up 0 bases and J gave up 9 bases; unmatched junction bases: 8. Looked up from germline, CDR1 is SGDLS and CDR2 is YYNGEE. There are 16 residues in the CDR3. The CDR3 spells CASSVVPDRGRAEQFF. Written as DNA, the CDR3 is TGTGCCAGCAGCGTAGTGCCGGACAGGGGGCGCGCTGAGCAGTTCTTC.

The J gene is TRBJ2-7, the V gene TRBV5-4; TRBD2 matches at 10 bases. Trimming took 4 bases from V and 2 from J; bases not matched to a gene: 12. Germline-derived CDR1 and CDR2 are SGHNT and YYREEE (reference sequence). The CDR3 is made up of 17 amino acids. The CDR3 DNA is TGTGCCAGCAGCCGACCAGTAGCGGGAGGAAGTCCCTACGAGCAGTACTTC. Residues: CASSRPVAGGSPYEQYF.

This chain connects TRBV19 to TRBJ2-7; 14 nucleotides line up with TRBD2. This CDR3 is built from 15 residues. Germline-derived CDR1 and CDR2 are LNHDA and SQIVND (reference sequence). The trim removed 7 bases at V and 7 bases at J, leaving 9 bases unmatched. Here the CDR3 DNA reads TGTGCCAGTACCCCCCCGGGACTAGCGGGAGAGGAGCAGTACTTC. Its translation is CASTPPGLAGEEQYF.

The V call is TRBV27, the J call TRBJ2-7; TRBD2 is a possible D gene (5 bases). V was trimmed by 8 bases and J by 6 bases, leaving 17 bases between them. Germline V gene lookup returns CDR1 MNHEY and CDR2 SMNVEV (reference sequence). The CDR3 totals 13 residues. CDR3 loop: CASQNRAVGEQYF. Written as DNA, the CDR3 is TGTGCCAGCCAAAATCGAGCGGTCGGCGAGCAGTACTTC.

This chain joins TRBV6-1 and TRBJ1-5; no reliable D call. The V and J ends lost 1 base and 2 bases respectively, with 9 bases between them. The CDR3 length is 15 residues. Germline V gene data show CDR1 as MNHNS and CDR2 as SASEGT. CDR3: CASSEGLVGNQPQHF. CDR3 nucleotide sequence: TGTGCCAGCAGTGAAGGTCTTGTAGGCAATCAGCCCCAGCATTTT.

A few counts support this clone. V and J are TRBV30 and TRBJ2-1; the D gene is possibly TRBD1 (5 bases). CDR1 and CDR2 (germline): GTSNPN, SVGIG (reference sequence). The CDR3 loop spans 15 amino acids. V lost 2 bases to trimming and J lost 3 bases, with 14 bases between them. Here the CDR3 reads CAWSQLGRGYNEQFF. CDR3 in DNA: TGTGCCTGGAGTCAGCTAGGAAGGGGCTACAATGAGCAGTTCTTC.

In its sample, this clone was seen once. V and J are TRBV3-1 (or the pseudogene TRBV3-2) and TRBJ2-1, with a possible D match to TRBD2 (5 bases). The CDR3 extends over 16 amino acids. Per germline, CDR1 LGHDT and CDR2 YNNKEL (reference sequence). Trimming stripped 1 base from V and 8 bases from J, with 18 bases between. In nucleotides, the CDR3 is TGTGCCAGCAGCCAAGGGAGAGGACTGCCCCACCATGAGCAGTTCTTC. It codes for CASSQGRGLPHHEQFF.

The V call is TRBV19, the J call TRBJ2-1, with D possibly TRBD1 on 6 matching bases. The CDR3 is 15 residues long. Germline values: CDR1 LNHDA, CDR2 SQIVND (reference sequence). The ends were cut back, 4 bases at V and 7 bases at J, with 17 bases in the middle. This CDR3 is CASSKRAGAGNEQFF. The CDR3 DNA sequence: TGTGCCAGTAGTAAAAGGGCAGGGGCAGGTAATGAGCAGTTCTTC. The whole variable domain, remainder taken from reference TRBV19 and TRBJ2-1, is DGGITQSPKYLFRKEGQNVTLSCEQNLNHDAMYWYRQDPGQGLRLIYYSQIVNDFQKGDIAEGYSVSREKKESFPLTVTSAQKNPTAFYLCASSKRAGAGNEQFFGPGTRLTVL.

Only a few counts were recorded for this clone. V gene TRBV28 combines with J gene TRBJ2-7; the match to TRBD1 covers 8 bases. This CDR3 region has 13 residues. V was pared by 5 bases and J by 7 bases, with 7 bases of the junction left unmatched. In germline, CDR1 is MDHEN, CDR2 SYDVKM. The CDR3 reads CASSPGTGWEQYF. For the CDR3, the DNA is TGTGCCAGCAGTCCGGGGACAGGATGGGAGCAGTACTTC.

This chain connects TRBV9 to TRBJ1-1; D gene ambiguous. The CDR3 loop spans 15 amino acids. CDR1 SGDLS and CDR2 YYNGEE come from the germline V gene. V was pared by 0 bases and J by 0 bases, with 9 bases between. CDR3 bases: TGTGCCAGCAGCGTAGAGCTACAGTTGAACACTGAAGCTTTCTTT. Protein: CASSVELQLNTEAFF.

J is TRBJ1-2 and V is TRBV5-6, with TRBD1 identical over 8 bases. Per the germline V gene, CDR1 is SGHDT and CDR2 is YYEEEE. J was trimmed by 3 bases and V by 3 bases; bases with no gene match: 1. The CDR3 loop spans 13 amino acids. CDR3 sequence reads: CASSSDRDYGYTF. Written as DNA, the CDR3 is TGTGCCAGCAGCTCGGACAGGGACTATGGCTACACCTTC.

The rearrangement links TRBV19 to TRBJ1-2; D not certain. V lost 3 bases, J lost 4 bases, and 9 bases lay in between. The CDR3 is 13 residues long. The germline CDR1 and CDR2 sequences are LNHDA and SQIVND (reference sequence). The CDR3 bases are TGTGCCAGTAGTATTAGCGAGGTCTATGGCTACACCTTC. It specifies CASSISEVYGYTF.

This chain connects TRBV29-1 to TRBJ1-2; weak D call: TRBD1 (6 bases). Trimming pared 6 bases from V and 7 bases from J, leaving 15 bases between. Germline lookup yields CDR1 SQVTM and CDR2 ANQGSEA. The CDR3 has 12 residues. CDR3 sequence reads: CSVLTGMGGYTF. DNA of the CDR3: TGCAGCGTCCTGACAGGCATGGGTGGCTACACCTTC. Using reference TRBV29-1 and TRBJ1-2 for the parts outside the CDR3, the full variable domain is SAVISQKPSRDICQRGTSLTIQCQVDSQVTMMFWYRQQPGQSLTLIATANQGSEATYESGFVIDKFPISRPNLTFSTLTVSNMSPEDSSIYLCSVLTGMGGYTFGSGTRLTVV.